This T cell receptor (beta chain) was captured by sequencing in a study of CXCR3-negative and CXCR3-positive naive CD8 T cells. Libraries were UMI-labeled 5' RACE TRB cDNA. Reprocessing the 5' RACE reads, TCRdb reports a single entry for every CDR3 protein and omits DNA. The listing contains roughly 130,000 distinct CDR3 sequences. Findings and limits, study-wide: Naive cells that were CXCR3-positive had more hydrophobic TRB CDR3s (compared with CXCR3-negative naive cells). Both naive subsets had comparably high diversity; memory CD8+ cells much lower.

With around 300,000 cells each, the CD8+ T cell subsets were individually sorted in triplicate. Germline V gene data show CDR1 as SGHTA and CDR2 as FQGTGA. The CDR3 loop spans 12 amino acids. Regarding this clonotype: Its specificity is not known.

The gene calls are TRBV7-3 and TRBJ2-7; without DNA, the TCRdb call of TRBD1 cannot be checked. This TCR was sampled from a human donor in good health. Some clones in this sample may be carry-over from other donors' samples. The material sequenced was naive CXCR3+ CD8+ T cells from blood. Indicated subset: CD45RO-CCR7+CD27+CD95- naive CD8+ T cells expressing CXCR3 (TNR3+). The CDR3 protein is CASSFPRGEQYF.